This T cell receptor (beta chain) stems from a study of Graves' ophthalmopathy and Graves' hyperthyroidism. Study observations and caveats: Ophthalmopathy was separated from stable hyperthyroidism by a 13-signature model with 87.88% sensitivity and approximately 81% specificity.

The V and J ends lost 2 bases and 5 bases respectively, with 6 bases between them. The CDR3 contains 12 residues. The TCR beta CDR3 regions underwent amplification from RNA transcripts. First-round RT-PCR with HTBI primers preceded a second-round multiplex PCR. TCRdb re-derived calls from the multiplex PCR reads in MiXCR, one entry per CDR3 protein. The profile shows about 150,000 distinct CDR3 sequences, 37% of them singletons. A word on this clonotype: Its antigen is still unknown.

The sample was peripheral blood. The origin of this receptor is a woman in her forties with Graves' ophthalmopathy. The genes are TRBV12-3 or TRBV12-4 and TRBJ1-1; D is undetermined. CDR3 residues: CASSLIGTEAFF. The CDR3 DNA is TGTGCCAGCAGTTTAATCGGGACTGAAGCTTTCTTT.